This T cell receptor beta chain was captured in a study of cytomegalovirus exposure and HLA in healthy donors. Germline lookup yields CDR1 MGHRA and CDR2 YSYEKL. This CDR3 contains 14 residues. Trimming shortened V by 1 base and J by 5 bases, and 11 bases separated the two germline ends. This clone was recorded once. Its antigen is currently unknown. The PCR employed 60 Vbeta primers together with 13 Jbeta primers. Profiled with immunoSEQ multiplex PCR; TCRdb holds only in-frame clones, not every one. The table includes 150,000 to 200,000 clones, approximately 84% detected once. Overall study results and limits: Exclusion applied to some V segments, including TRBV6-2 and TRBV6-3, as they were indistinguishable. A later analysis showed that HLA-associated TCR beta chains had undergone more clonal expansion than equally common others. Only CMV serostatus was available as immune exposure information. In an earlier analysis, about 87% or about 30%: the productive usage of most TCR beta V segments.

This receptor was taken from a girl in the first two years of life in good health and CMV-seronegative. Input material: PBMCs. V and J are TRBV4-1 and TRBJ1-2; the D gene is possibly TRBD1 (6 bases). CDR3: CASSQARGIYGYTF. In nucleotides, the CDR3 is TGCGCCAGCAGCCAAGCCAGGGGAATTTATGGCTACACCTTC.